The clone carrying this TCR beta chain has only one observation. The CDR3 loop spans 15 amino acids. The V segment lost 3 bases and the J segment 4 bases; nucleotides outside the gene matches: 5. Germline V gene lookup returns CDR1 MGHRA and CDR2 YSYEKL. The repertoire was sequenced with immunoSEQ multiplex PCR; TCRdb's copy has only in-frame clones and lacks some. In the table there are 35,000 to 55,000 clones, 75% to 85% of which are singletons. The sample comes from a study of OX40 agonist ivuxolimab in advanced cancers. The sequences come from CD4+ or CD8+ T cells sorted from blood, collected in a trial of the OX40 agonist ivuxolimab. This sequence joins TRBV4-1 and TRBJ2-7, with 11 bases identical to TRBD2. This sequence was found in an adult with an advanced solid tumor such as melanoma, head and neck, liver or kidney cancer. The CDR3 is CASSHSGTSGYEQYF. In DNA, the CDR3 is TGCGCCAGCAGCCACTCCGGGACTAGCGGATACGAGCAGTACTTC.